The source of this T cell receptor beta chain is a study of blood T cell repertoires in COVID-19. The overall study: Samples taken during acute and convalescent COVID-19 were collected in the United States, Italy and Spain. Sample material is recorded as cDNA or gDNA derived from T cells, B-cell-depleted T cells, or PBMCs.

Authors' methods: Counts of nucleated cells, estimated from reference gene primer amplification, were obtained. Data came from immunoSEQ multiplex PCR; TCRdb stores just in-frame clones and leaves some out. For V, J and clone size, that table is used; D and trimming come from the DNA. The sample gives over 90,000 clones, 85% to 90% of which show up once; around 3.5% is in the top ten. With 3 bases clipped from V and 5 bases from J, the junction kept 5 bases outside the gene matches. The CDR3 extends over 14 amino acids. Germline CDR1 is MNHNS and CDR2 is SASEGT. The chain joins TRBV6-1 to TRBJ2-5, with 8 bases aligning to TRBD1. The receptor's source is a human donor in a cohort sampled during active COVID-19. Sequenced sample: peripheral blood. CDR3: CASSENRGWETQYF. Written as DNA, the CDR3 is TGTGCCAGCAGTGAGAACAGGGGGTGGGAGACCCAGTACTTC.